Listed below are T cell receptor beta chains from one sample, sequenced in a study of T cell changes during pregnancy in multiple sclerosis. The table came from immunoSEQ multiplex PCR; TCRdb's copy has only in-frame clones and leaves some out. Altogether approximately 39,000 clones are present, about 94% being singletons, with the ten largest covering around 0.4%. Sequences were derived from CD4+ T cells from peripheral blood mononuclear cells, sampled in the second trimester of pregnancy. These receptors were obtained from a female donor with multiple sclerosis, enrolled in a pregnancy study. Both conserved end residues are part of each CDR3. The D gene is left open where the match is weak. Clone sizes are given selectively: once, few, many, or a class where the clone is expanded.

V gene	clone size	J gene	D gene	CDR3 DNA	CDR3 protein
TRBV27	NA	TRBJ2-3	TRBD2	TGTGCCAGCAGGGGAGCCAGGGCCGGGACTAGCGGAGGAGATACGCAGTATTTT	CASRGARAGTSGGDTQYF
TRBV4-1	once	TRBJ2-1	TRBD1	TGCGCCAGCAGCCCGGGGACAGGGCAGAGCTCCTACAATGAGCAGTTCTTC	CASSPGTGQSSYNEQFF
TRBV6-5	NA	TRBJ1-1	NA	TGTGCCAGCAGTCCGACAGGTAGGGAAGCTTTCTTT	CASSPTGREAFF
TRBV6-6	once	TRBJ1-3	NA	TGTGCCAGCAGTTACGGGGGGACGGCAACTGGAAACACCATATATTTT	CASSYGGTATGNTIYF
TRBV30	NA	TRBJ2-1	NA	TGTGCCTGGTCGGACTTATCCAGGGGTGAGCAGTTCTTC	CAWSDLSRGEQFF
TRBV28	NA	TRBJ2-5	NA	TGTGCCAGCAGCCGACCACAGGGTAACGGGGAGACCCAGTACTTC	CASSRPQGNGETQYF
TRBV19	NA	TRBJ2-5	TRBD2	TGTGCCAGTAGTACTGGACTAGCCGGGGGTTTGGAGACCCAGTACTTC	CASSTGLAGGLETQYF
TRBV9	NA	TRBJ1-1	NA	TGTGCCAGCAGCGTAGTAGCGACAGGGAACACTGAAGCTTTCTTT	CASSVVATGNTEAFF
TRBV12-1	NA	TRBJ2-2	NA	TGTGCCAGCAGCCAAGAGGGGACAGGGAACACCGGGGAGCTGTTTTTT	CASSQEGTGNTGELFF
TRBV9	NA	TRBJ2-3	TRBD2	TGTGCCAGCAGCCTTCGACTAGCGGGGAGCACAGATACGCAGTATTTT	CASSLRLAGSTDTQYF
TRBV7-3	NA	TRBJ2-2	TRBD2	TGTGCCAGCAGCAAAACTAGCGGGGGGACCACCGGGGAGCTGTTTTTT	CASSKTSGGTTGELFF
TRBV2	NA	TRBJ2-1	NA	TGTGCCAGCACCCCGGTCTCCTACAATGAGCAGTTCTTC	CASTPVSYNEQFF
TRBV6-1	NA	TRBJ2-1	TRBD1	TGTGCCAGCACCCGAACACAGGGGGCACACAATGAGCAGTTCTTC	CASTRTQGAHNEQFF
TRBV5-4	NA	TRBJ2-3	TRBD2	TGTGCCAGCAGCTCCAGAGCGGGGGTCCCAGATACGCAGTATTTT	CASSSRAGVPDTQYF
TRBV5-4	NA	TRBJ1-5	TRBD1	TGTGCCAGCAGCTTACAGGGGAGCAATCAGCCCCAGCATTTT	CASSLQGSNQPQHF
TRBV27	NA	TRBJ1-2	NA	TGTGCCAGCAGTTTATCAACAGGGAGTAACTATGGCTACACCTTC	CASSLSTGSNYGYTF
TRBV27	NA	TRBJ2-7	TRBD2	TGTGCCAGCAGTTTACTTAGCGGGAGATACGAGCAGTACTTC	CASSLLSGRYEQYF
TRBV2	NA	TRBJ1-5	NA	TGTGCCAGCAGTGAAGGTTTGATATTCCGCTATAGCAATCAGCCCCAGCATTTT	CASSEGLIFRYSNQPQHF
TRBV4-1	NA	TRBJ1-5	NA	TGCGCCAGCAGCCAAGGGGGGGGAGTCGGTCAGCCCCAGCATTTT	CASSQGGGVGQPQHF
TRBV20-1	NA	TRBJ2-5	TRBD2	TGCAGTGCCGAAACCGGGAGGGTGCACTTC	CSAETGRVHF
TRBV30	NA	TRBJ1-1	NA	TGTGCCTGGAACATGAACACTGAAGCTTTCTTT	CAWNMNTEAFF
TRBV30	NA	TRBJ1-5	TRBD1	TGTGCCTGGAGTGCTGATCGGACAGGGGGCAGGAGCAATCAGCCCCAGCATTTT	CAWSADRTGGRSNQPQHF
TRBV28	NA	TRBJ1-5	TRBD1	TGTGCCAGCAGTTCCCCCGGGACAGGACGTGGTCAGCCCCAGCATTTT	CASSSPGTGRGQPQHF
TRBV10-3	NA	TRBJ1-2	NA	TGTGCCATCAGTGAGTCCGACAGTCAGAACTATGGCTACACCTTC	CAISESDSQNYGYTF
TRBV6-1	NA	TRBJ2-6	NA	TGTGCCAGCAGTGACAGGGTTGGGGCCAACGTCCTGACTTTC	CASSDRVGANVLTF
TRBV9	NA	TRBJ2-7	TRBD1	TGTGCCAGCAGCCCCTGGGACAGCTCCTACGAGCAGTACTTC	CASSPWDSSYEQYF
TRBV6-5	NA	TRBJ2-1	NA	TGTGCCAGCAGTTACACGCTTAGCGGCTCCTACAATGAGCAGTTCTTC	CASSYTLSGSYNEQFF
TRBV6-5	NA	TRBJ2-1	TRBD1	TGTGCCAGCAGTACAGGGGTGGGTAATGAGCAGTTCTTC	CASSTGVGNEQFF
TRBV5-4	NA	TRBJ1-2	TRBD1	TGTGCCAGCAGCTTGGTGGGTACAGGGGTGCATGGCTACACCTTC	CASSLVGTGVHGYTF
TRBV6-5	NA	TRBJ2-5	NA	TGTGCCAGCAGTAACAGGTGGGGCCAAGAGACCCAGTACTTC	CASSNRWGQETQYF
TRBV19	NA	TRBJ2-4	TRBD1	TGTGCCAGTAGTATATTCCTGTTGGTTTACGGGGACAGTAAAAACATTCAGTACTTC	CASSIFLLVYGDSKNIQYF
TRBV7-3	NA	TRBJ1-1	NA	TGTGCCAGCAGCTTAAATACAATGAACACTGAAGCTTTCTTT	CASSLNTMNTEAFF
TRBV5-1	NA	TRBJ1-5	NA	TGCGCCAGCAGCTTGGACAGTTATAGCAATCAGCCCCAGCATTTT	CASSLDSYSNQPQHF
TRBV28	NA	TRBJ1-5	NA	TGTGCCAGCAGGACACAGGGAGCACAGCAGCCCCAGCATTTT	CASRTQGAQQPQHF
TRBV5-1	NA	TRBJ1-2	TRBD1	TGCGCCAGCAGCGCAGGGGGTGGTTATGGCTACACCTTC	CASSAGGGYGYTF
TRBV28	NA	TRBJ1-1	NA	TGTGCCAGCAGACTCCAGGGAGGGACTGAAGCTTTCTTT	CASRLQGGTEAFF
TRBV6-1	NA	TRBJ2-3	NA	TGTGCCAGCAGTGAAGCGAGATATTTT	CASSEARYF
TRBV7-3	NA	TRBJ1-3	NA	TGTGCCAGCAGCCCAAGCCGTGGAAACACCATATATTTT	CASSPSRGNTIYF
TRBV4-1	NA	TRBJ2-5	TRBD1	TGCGCCAGCAGCCAAGAAAGCGAGGGGGCAGGGGGCGAGACCCAGTACTTC	CASSQESEGAGGETQYF
TRBV28	NA	TRBJ2-5	TRBD1	TGTGCCAGCAGTTCAGCGGGACAGGGGAAAGAGACCCAGTACTTC	CASSSAGQGKETQYF
TRBV28	NA	TRBJ2-1	TRBD2	TGTGCCACCCAACTAGCGGGAGATGAGCAGTTCTTC	CATQLAGDEQFF
TRBV11-2	NA	TRBJ2-7	NA	TGTGCCAGCAGCTTAGCGCCTAGCCCCGTCTACGAGCAGTACTTC	CASSLAPSPVYEQYF
TRBV28	once	TRBJ2-3	TRBD2	TGTGCCAGCAGTTTAAGCGGGCTAGCGGGAGGCCCAGATACGCAGTATTTT	CASSLSGLAGGPDTQYF
TRBV7-2	NA	TRBJ2-5	TRBD2	TGTGCCAGCAGCTTAGAAGCGGGAGGGACCCAGTACTTC	CASSLEAGGTQYF
TRBV19	few	TRBJ1-5	NA	TGTGCCAGTAGCTCCATTGTAGCAGGGTCACATCAGCCCCAGCATTTT	CASSSIVAGSHQPQHF
TRBV6-5	NA	TRBJ1-2	TRBD1	TGTGCCAGCAGTTACTCGAGACAGGGGGGAGAAGGCTACACCTTC	CASSYSRQGGEGYTF
TRBV6-6	NA	TRBJ1-1	NA	TGTGCCAGCAGTTACTCTGTATGGGGGGGCAACACTGAAGCTTTCTTT	CASSYSVWGGNTEAFF
TRBV9	NA	TRBJ2-2	NA	TGTGCCAGCAGTGGGCGGGCGCCCCTGGCCGGGGAGCTGTTTTTT	CASSGRAPLAGELFF
TRBV16	NA	TRBJ1-5	NA	TGTGCCAGCAGCCAATCCAGAGGCAGTAGCAATCAGCCCCAGCATTTT	CASSQSRGSSNQPQHF
TRBV6-6	once	TRBJ1-5	TRBD1	TGTGCCAGCAGTGCGGACAGGGGCAGCAATCAGCCCCAGCATTTT	CASSADRGSNQPQHF
TRBV5-1	once	TRBJ1-2	NA	TGCGCCAGCAGCCCCACGGGGGACTATGGCTACACCTTC	CASSPTGDYGYTF
TRBV30	NA	TRBJ1-5	TRBD1	TGTGCCTGGAGCCGGGACAGGGGATTTAGTAGCAATCAGCCCCAGCATTTT	CAWSRDRGFSSNQPQHF
TRBV2	NA	TRBJ2-1	TRBD1	TGTGCCAGCGGACAGGCTACGTCGTGGGGGTCCTACAATGAGCAGTTCTTC	CASGQATSWGSYNEQFF
TRBV5-4	NA	TRBJ2-5	TRBD2	TGTGCCAGCAGCCGGACTAGCGGGGGGACCCAAGAGACCCAGTACTTC	CASSRTSGGTQETQYF
TRBV6-4	NA	TRBJ1-5	NA	TGTGCCAGCAGCTCCCGACTCCCACCGGAGCAGCCCCAGCATTTT	CASSSRLPPEQPQHF
TRBV4-3	once	TRBJ1-1	TRBD1	TGCGCCAGCAGCCAAAACAGGGGCACTGAAGCTTTCTTT	CASSQNRGTEAFF
TRBV28	NA	TRBJ2-1	NA	TGTGCCAGCAGTTCCCACGCCAAAGCAGAGCAGTTCTTC	CASSSHAKAEQFF
TRBV6-1	NA	TRBJ2-1	TRBD2	TGTGCCAGCAGTGAAACGGAGCGGGGGGGCTACAATGAGCAGTTCTTC	CASSETERGGYNEQFF
TRBV19	NA	TRBJ2-1	NA	TGTGCCAGTAGTATCGGGTTGTCCTACAATGAGCAGTTCTTC	CASSIGLSYNEQFF
TRBV7-2	NA	TRBJ2-7	NA	TGTGCCAGCAGCTTAGGACAGGTGATCATCTACGAGCAGTACTTC	CASSLGQVIIYEQYF